This T cell receptor beta chain was identified in a study of cytomegalovirus exposure and HLA in healthy donors. Study details: The approximately 130 validation repertoires and the approximately 670 first-cohort repertoires shared a platform, a later analysis reported.

Germline CDR1 SGDLS, CDR2 YYNGEE. V lost 4 bases, J lost 4 bases, and 8 bases stayed unmatched. CDR3 length equals 15 residues. Of note for this clone: Antigen: not known.

Using immunoSEQ multiplex PCR, the repertoire was profiled, and TCRdb retains in-frame clones only, with some absent. The sample has approximately 300,000 clones; about nine tenths are singletons. Points from the study as a whole: A classifier reportedly called cytomegalovirus status with high sensitivity and specificity.

The clonotype originates from a woman aged 30 to 39 in good health and CMV-seropositive. The chain carries TRBV9 and TRBJ2-5; 9 positions agree with TRBD1. The sample consisted of PBMCs. CDR3 nucleotides: TGTGCCAGCAGCCCACGAGAGGGACAGGGAGAGACCCAGTACTTC. Its protein is CASSPREGQGETQYF.